This T cell receptor (beta chain) was captured in a study of T-cell memory formation after mild COVID-19 (dated by TCRdb to 2020 to 2022). About the study as a whole: TCR sequence clusters from the two donors were found to be largely donor specific. Longitudinal TCRalpha and TCRbeta repertoire sequencing tracked T-cell clones expanding and contracting after mild COVID-19 in a couple of donors. Two young, previously healthy adult volunteers made up the cohort, one male and one female. Summary of the overall study and its limitations: The study covered only a couple of mild cases, and larger cohorts including severe cases with pre-infection samples were considered necessary. Some responding clones were found in pre-infection memory, which suggests that pre-existing cross-reactive memory T cells took part in the SARS-CoV-2 response. Clones that contracted from day 15 to 85 showed balanced CD4/CD8 phenotypes, whereas a second wave of clones that expanded from day 15 to 37 leaned towards CD4+. The second-wave clones that peaked on day 37 were not confirmed to be SARS-CoV-2 specific. Contracting CD4+ clones were found mainly in CM and EM memory subsets, while CD8+ clones were enriched in EMRA.

PBMCs were isolated by Ficoll-Paque density gradient centrifugation. The sequencing machine was an Illumina NovaSeq 6000. TCRalpha and TCRbeta cDNA libraries were built by 5'RACE with constant-segment primers, adding sample barcodes and unique molecular identifiers. RNA was extracted from every sample with Trizol reagent. Amplification of the libraries took two PCR steps, and the second step added a second sample barcode plus Illumina TruSeq adapters. Libraries were sequenced on an Illumina NovaSeq with 2 x 150 bp paired-end reads. The original methods were these. With migec v1.2.7, reads were demultiplexed and then collapsed into UMI-guided consensus sequences. Using mixcr v2.1.11, UMI consensuses were aligned to TRA and TRB V and J templates and then assembled into clonotypes. Expanded or contracted clonotypes were those called significant by both edgeR and NoisET, with noise models trained on biological replicates. For edgeR calls, the thresholds were a false discovery rate-adjusted p below 0.01 and a log2 fold-change of 1. As an exploratory analysis of dynamics, max-normalized trajectories of the 1000 most abundant clonotypes were examined by PCA with hierarchical clustering. Separately sequenced CD4+ and CD8+ repertoires were used to assign the CD4 or CD8 phenotype of responding clones. The public reads were reprocessed in TCRdb via fastp at Q25 and MiXCR, keeping in-frame beta chains. Identical CDR3 protein sequences are pooled into one entry, listed with their most common genes and DNA. The V and J calls shown here were made by TCRdb, not taken from the authors' results. This sample has around 160,000 distinct CDR3 sequences in its table, and approximately 10% of those were observed once. The ten largest clonotypes hold 3.5% to 4.5% of the sample.

Inclusive of the bounding cysteine and phenylalanine, the CDR3 is 15 residues long. This entry keeps only the CDR3 DNA: 45 bases, framed from base 1. The germline V gene specifies SGHTA as CDR1 and FQGNSA as CDR2. Cut back by 5 bases and 3 bases, the V and J ends lie 14 bases apart. The sample holds a few counts of this clonotype. Its antigen is unknown. No base quality information exists; no much larger clone differs at one position. This clonotype was sampled from a man between 18 and 29 years old who had mild COVID-19 (a few samples of this study predate the infection). The sample titles of this study are shuffled in the database, so cell type and time point are left out; the donor was told from shared clones. What was sequenced was PBMCs or a T cell subset sorted from them (not recorded which). In this chain, TRBV7-2 is recombined with TRBJ2-1; the D gene is tentatively TRBD1 or TRBD2, each matching 5 bases. The CDR3 region: CASSAVGGFYNEQFF. The nucleotide sequence reads as follows: TGTGCCAGCAGCGCAGTTGGGGGATTCTACAATGAGCAGTTCTTC.